The source of this TCR beta chain is a study of cytomegalovirus exposure and HLA in healthy donors. Study background: Caucasian-associated ancestry cluster membership applied to about 83% of a few hundred genotyped donors. The study's findings and limits: Some V segments (TRBV6-2 and TRBV6-3 among them) were excluded as indistinguishable. Common viral pathogens were later found to be apparently linked to several of the most significant clusters.

The PCR had 60 Vbeta and 13 Jbeta primers. The protocol was immunoSEQ multiplex PCR, while the TCRdb copy is restricted to in-frame clones and leaves out a portion. The sample holds 200,000 or so clones, 65% to 85% seen once. This clone occurred once. Its antigen is unidentified. The germline CDR1 and CDR2 sequences are SGHNT and YYREEE (reference sequence). This CDR3 has 15 amino acids. V lost 0 bases to trimming and J lost 7 bases; unmatched junction nucleotides: 6. Material: PBMCs. The clonotype was recovered from a boy between 2 and 15 years old in good health and CMV-seronegative. The chain recombines TRBV5-4 with TRBJ2-1; 8 nucleotides agree with TRBD2. CDR3 bases: TGTGCCAGCAGCTTGGACGGGGGGGCGGGTAATGAGCAGTTCTTC. Encoded protein: CASSLDGGAGNEQFF.